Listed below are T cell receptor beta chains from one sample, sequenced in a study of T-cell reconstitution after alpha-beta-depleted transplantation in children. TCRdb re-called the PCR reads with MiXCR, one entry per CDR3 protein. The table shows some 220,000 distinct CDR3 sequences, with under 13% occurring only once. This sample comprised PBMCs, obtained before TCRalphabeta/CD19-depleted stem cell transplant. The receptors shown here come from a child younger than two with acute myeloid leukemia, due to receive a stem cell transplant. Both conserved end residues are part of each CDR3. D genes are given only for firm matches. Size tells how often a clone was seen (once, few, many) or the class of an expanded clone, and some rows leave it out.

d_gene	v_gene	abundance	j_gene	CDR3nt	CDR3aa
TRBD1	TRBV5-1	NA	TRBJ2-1	TGCGCCAGCAGCGGGCCGGGACAGGGGTACAATGAGCAGTTCTTC	CASSGPGQGYNEQFF
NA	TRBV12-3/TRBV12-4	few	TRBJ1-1	TGTGCCAGCAGTTTAGGGAAGACTGAAGCTTTCTTT	CASSLGKTEAFF
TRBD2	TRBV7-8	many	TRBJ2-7	TGTGCCAGCAGCTTAGCGGGACTAGCGGGAGGGTACGAGCAGTACTTC	CASSLAGLAGGYEQYF
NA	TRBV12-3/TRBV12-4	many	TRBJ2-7	TGTGCCAGCAGTCATACTACAGGGCACTCCTACGAGCAGTACTTC	CASSHTTGHSYEQYF
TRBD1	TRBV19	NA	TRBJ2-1	TGTGCCAGTACCCCGGGACAGGCACCGAACAATGAGCAGTTCTTC	CASTPGQAPNNEQFF
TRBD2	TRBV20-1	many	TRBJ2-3	TGCAGTGCTAAAGGGACTAGCGGTCGCACAGATACGCAGTATTTT	CSAKGTSGRTDTQYF
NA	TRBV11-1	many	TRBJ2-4	TGTGCCAGCAGCTTAGGATCGGAGCAGAGCCTTCTAGCCAAAAACATTCAGTACTTC	CASSLGSEQSLLAKNIQYF
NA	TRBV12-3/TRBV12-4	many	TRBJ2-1	TGTGCCAGCAGTTTCCTAACTAGCTACAATGAGCAGTTCTTC	CASSFLTSYNEQFF
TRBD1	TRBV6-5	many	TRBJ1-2	TGTGCCAGCAGTTACTCGGGGACAGGAAATGGCTACACCTTC	CASSYSGTGNGYTF
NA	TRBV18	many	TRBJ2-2	TGCGCCAGCAGCCCAGGACAGAACACCGGGGAGCTGTTTTTT	CASSPGQNTGELFF
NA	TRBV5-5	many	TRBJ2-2	TGTGCCAGCAGCTCACTGGCCGCTCGCGCGAACACCAGGGAGCTGTTTTTT	CASSSLAARANTRELFF
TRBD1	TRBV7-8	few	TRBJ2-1	TGTGCCAGCAGCTTAGAACAGGCGCCAGGGGGTGAGTTCTTC	CASSLEQAPGGEFF
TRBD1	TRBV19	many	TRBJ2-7	TGTGCCATTGCTGGAGGGACAGGGCGCCACGAGCAGTACTTC	CAIAGGTGRHEQYF
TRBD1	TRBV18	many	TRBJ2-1	TGTGCCAGCTCACCGGACAGGGATCCCTACAATGAGCAGTTCTTC	CASSPDRDPYNEQFF
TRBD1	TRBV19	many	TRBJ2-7	TGTGCCAGTAGTAAGGGACAGTCATACGAGCAGTACTTC	CASSKGQSYEQYF
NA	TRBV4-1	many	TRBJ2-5	TGCGCCAGCAGCTTAATTGGGGGGCGCGGGGAGACCCAGTACTTC	CASSLIGGRGETQYF
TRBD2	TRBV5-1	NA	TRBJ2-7	TGCGCCAGCAGCTTGGGGGGGGGGACTAATCTCTACGAGCAGTACTTC	CASSLGGGTNLYEQYF
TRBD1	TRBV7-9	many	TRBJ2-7	TGTGCCAGCAGCTTAGCGCAGAGACAGGGGGCGCACGAGCAGTACTTC	CASSLAQRQGAHEQYF
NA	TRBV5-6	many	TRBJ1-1	TGTGCCAGCAGCCATGGGGTTTTAAACACTGAAGCTTTCTTT	CASSHGVLNTEAFF
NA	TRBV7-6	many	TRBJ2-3	TGTGCCAGCAGCAAAACCCGCACAGATACGCAGTATTTT	CASSKTRTDTQYF
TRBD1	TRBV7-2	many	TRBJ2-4	TGTGCCAGCAGCATTTGGTCGACAGGGATGGAATACATTCAGTACTTC	CASSIWSTGMEYIQYF
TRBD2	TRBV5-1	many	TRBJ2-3	TGCGCCAGCAGCACCGGACTAGCCGCAGATACGCAGTATTTT	CASSTGLAADTQYF
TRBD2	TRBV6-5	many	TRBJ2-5	TGTGCCAGCAGTTCTCCGGGGGGGACCCAGTACTTC	CASSSPGGTQYF
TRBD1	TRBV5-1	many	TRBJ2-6	TGCGCCAGCAGCCCGGGACAGGGCTTCTCTGGGGCCAACGTCCTGACTTTC	CASSPGQGFSGANVLTF
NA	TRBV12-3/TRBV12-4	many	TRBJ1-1	TGTGCCAGCGGCAGGACAGTGTCGTTTGAAGCTTTCTTT	CASGRTVSFEAFF
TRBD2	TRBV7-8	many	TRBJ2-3	TGTGCCAGCAGCTTAGGTCGACTAGCGAGCACAGATACGCAGTATTTT	CASSLGRLASTDTQYF
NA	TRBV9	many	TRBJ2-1	TGTGCCAGCAGCGCCCACCCAGGAACCTGGCCTTACAATGAGCAGTTCTTC	CASSAHPGTWPYNEQFF
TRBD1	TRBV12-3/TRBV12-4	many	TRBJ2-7	TGTGCCAGCAGCCCGTTTGGACAGGGGGAGCAGTACTTC	CASSPFGQGEQYF
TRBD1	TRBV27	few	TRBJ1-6	TGTGCCAGCAGTTTAAGCCAGGGGGTTAATTCACCCCTCCACTTT	CASSLSQGVNSPLHF
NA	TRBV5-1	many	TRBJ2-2	TGCGCCAGCAGCTTGGCGAACACCGGGGAGCTGTTTTTT	CASSLANTGELFF
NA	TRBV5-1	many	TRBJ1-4	TGCGCCAGCAGCTTGGAGTCACCCTCTAATGAAAAACTGTTTTTT	CASSLESPSNEKLFF
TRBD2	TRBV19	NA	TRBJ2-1	TGTGCCAGTAGTCCCCGACTAGCGGGTTCCCACTACAATGAGCAGTTCTTC	CASSPRLAGSHYNEQFF
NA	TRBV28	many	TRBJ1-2	TGTGCCAGCAGATTGTGGGAAAGGGATGGCTACACCTTC	CASRLWERDGYTF
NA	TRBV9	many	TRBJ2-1	TGTGCCAGCAGCGTAGATGACAGCAACTCCTACAATGAGCAGTTCTTC	CASSVDDSNSYNEQFF
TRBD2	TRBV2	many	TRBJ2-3	TGTGCCAGCAGTCCTCCGGGACTAGTCACAGATACGCAGTATTTT	CASSPPGLVTDTQYF
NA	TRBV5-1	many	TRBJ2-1	TGCGCCAGCAGCTCTAACAATGAGCAGTTCTTC	CASSSNNEQFF
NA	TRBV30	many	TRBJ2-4	TGTGCCTGGAGTACCGGAGTTGCGGACATTCAGTACTTC	CAWSTGVADIQYF